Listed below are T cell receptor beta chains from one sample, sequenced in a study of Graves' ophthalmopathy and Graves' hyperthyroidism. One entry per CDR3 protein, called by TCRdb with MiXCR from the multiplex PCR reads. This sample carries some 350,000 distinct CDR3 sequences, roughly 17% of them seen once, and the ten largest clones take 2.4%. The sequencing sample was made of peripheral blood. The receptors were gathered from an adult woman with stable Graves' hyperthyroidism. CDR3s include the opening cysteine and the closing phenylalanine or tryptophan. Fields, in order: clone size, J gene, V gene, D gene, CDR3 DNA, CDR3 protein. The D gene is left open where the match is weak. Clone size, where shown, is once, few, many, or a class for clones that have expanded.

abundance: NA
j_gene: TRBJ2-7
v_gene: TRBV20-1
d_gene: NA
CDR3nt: TGCAGTGCCCAGAGACGGCAGGGCGACGAGCAGTACTTC
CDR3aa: CSAQRRQGDEQYF

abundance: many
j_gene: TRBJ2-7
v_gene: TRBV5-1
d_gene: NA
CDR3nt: TGCGCCAGCAGCTTACAGGGGGGGGACGAGCAGTACTTC
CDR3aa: CASSLQGGDEQYF

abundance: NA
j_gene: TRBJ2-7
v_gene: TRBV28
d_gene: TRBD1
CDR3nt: TGTGCCAGCACCCAAGACAGGGCGCTCTACGAGCAGTACTTC
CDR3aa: CASTQDRALYEQYF

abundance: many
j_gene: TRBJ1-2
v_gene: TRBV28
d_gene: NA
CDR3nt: TGTGCCAGCAGCCAAGGGGTCTATGGCTACACCTTC
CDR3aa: CASSQGVYGYTF

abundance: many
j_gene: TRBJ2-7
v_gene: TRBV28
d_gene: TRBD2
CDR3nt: TGTGCCAGCAGTTTTTCCCTCTTTGCGGGAGTCCCTACCTACGAGCAGTACTTC
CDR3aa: CASSFSLFAGVPTYEQYF

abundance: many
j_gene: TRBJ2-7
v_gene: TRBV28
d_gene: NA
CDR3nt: TGTGCCAGCAGTTGGGAGATCTACGAGCAGTACTTC
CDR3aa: CASSWEIYEQYF

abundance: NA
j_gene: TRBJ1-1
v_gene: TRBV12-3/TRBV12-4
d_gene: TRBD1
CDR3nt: TGTGCCAGCAGGGGTGGAGGGACAGGGGGCACTGAAGCTTTCTTT
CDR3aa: CASRGGGTGGTEAFF

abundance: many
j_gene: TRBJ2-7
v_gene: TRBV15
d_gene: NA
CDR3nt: TGTGCCACCAGCAGCGTTTGGTCCTACGAGCAGTACTTC
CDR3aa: CATSSVWSYEQYF

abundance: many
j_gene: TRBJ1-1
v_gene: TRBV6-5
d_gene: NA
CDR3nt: TGTGCCAGCAGTTACGAACAGAACACTGAAGCTTTCTTT
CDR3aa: CASSYEQNTEAFF

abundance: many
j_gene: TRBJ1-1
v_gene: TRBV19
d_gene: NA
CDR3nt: TGTGCCAGTAGTATTGACAGAGTGAACACTGAAGCTTTCTTT
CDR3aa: CASSIDRVNTEAFF

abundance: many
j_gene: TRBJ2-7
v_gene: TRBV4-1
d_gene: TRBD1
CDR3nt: TGCGCCAGCACCCCGGGACAGGGGTTTTTTCCGATCTACTTC
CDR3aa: CASTPGQGFFPIYF

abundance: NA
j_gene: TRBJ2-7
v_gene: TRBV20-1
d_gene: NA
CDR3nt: TGCAGTGCTCCTGCCCGACAGTTTCCCTACGAGCAGTACTTC
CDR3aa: CSAPARQFPYEQYF

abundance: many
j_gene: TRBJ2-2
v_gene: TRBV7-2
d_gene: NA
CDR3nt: TGTGCCAGCAGCTTAGGTTGGGGTCTAATAGGGGAGCTGTTTTTT
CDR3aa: CASSLGWGLIGELFF

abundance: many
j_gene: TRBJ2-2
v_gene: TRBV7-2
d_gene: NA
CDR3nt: TGTGCCAGCAGCTCTTCCTTCCCGGGCGGGGAGCTGTTTTTT
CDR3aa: CASSSSFPGGELFF

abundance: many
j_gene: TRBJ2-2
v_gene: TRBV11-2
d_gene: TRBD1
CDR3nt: TGTGCCAGCAGCTCCGGGACAGGGTTGTCCACCGGGGAGCTGTTTTTT
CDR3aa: CASSSGTGLSTGELFF

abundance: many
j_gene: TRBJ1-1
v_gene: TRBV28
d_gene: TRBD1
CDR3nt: TGTGCCAGCAATCGACAGGGGGGGAAAGGAGAAGCTTTCTTT
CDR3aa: CASNRQGGKGEAFF

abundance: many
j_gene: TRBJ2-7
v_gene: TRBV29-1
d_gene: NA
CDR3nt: TGCAGCGTTTCACCCTCCCTCTACGAGCAGTACTTC
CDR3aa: CSVSPSLYEQYF

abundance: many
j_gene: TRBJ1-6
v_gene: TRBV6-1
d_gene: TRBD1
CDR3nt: TGTGCCAGCAGTGAAGGGTGGACAGGGGATTCACCCCTCCACTTT
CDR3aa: CASSEGWTGDSPLHF

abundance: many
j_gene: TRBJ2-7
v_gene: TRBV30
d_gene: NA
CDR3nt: TGTGCCTGGAGTGCCCGCTACGAGCAGTACTTC
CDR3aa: CAWSARYEQYF

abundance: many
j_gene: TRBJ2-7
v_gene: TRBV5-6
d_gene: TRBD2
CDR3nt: TGTGCCAGCAGCTTGCCCGGGGGGGGCCCCTACGAGCAGTACTTC
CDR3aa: CASSLPGGGPYEQYF

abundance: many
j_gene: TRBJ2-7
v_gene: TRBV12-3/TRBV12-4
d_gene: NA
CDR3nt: TGTGCCAGCAGTTTAGAGTCCGGGACGGATTACGAGCAGTACTTC
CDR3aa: CASSLESGTDYEQYF

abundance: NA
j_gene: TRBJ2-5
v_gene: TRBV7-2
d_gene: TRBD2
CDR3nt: TGTGCCAGCAGGCGGGGGGTCCAAGAGACCCAGTACTTC
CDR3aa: CASRRGVQETQYF

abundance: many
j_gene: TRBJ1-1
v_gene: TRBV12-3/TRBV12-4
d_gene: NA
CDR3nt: TGTGCCAGCAGCACGACATATACGAACACTGAAGCTTTCTTT
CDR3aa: CASSTTYTNTEAFF

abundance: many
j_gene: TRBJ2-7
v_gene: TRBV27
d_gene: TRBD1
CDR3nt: TGTGCCAGCAACCTAGGGACAGGGTCCTCCGAGCAGTACTTC
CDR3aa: CASNLGTGSSEQYF

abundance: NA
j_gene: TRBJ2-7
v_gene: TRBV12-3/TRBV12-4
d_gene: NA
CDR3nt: TGTGCCAGCAGTTTAGGACACCGCTCCTACGAGCAGTACTTC
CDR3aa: CASSLGHRSYEQYF

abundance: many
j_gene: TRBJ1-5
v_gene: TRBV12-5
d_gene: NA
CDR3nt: TGTGCTAGTGGTTTAACAGGGATCGTGGGCAATCAGCCCCAGCATTTT
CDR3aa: CASGLTGIVGNQPQHF

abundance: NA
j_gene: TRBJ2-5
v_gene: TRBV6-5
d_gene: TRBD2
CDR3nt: TGTGCCAGCAGTTACCGGAGCGGGGGGGCCAAGGAGACCCAGTACTTC
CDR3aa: CASSYRSGGAKETQYF

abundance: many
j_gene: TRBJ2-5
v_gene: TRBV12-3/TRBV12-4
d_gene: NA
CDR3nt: TGTGCCAGCAGCCCCCGGAAGGCAGGGGAGACCCAGTACTTC
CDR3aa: CASSPRKAGETQYF

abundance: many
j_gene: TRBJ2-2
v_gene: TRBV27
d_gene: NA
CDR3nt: TGTGCCAGCAGTTTACGATCCACCAGGGGCCGCCCTTCGAACACCGGGGAGCTGTTTTTT
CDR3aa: CASSLRSTRGRPSNTGELFF

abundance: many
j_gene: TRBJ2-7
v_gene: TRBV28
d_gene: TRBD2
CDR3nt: TGTGCCAGCGAAACTAGCGGTAGCTCCTACGAGCAGTACTTC
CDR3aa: CASETSGSSYEQYF

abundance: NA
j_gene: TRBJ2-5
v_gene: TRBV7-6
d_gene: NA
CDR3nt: TGTGCCAGCAGCACAAGTTTCCTACCATCTCAAGAGACCCAGTACTTC
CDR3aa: CASSTSFLPSQETQYF

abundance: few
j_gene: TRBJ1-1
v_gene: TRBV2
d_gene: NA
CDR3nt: TGTGCCAGCAGGGTGTTCGGGGGCGACACTGAAGCTTTCTTT
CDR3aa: CASRVFGGDTEAFF

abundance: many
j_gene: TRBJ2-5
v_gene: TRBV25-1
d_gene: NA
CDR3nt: TGTGCCAGCAGGGATTCCGCTCAAGAGACCCAGTACTTC
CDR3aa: CASRDSAQETQYF

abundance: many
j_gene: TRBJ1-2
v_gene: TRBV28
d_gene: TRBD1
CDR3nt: TGTGCCAGCAGAAACAGGGGGCCTGTTGGCTACACCTTC
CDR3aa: CASRNRGPVGYTF

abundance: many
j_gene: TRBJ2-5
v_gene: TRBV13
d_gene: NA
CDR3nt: TGTGCCAGCAGCTTTCTTTCGAACGGGAGTTCAGGGACCCAGTACTTC
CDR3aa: CASSFLSNGSSGTQYF

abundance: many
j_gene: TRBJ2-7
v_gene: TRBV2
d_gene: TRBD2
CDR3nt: TGTGCCAGCAGTCCGGACCGGGGGAGGGGAGAGCAGTACTTC
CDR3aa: CASSPDRGRGEQYF

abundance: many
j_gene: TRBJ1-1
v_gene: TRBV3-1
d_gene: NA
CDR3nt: TGTGCCAGCAGCCCACAATGGGGAAACACTGAAGCTTTCTTT
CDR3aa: CASSPQWGNTEAFF

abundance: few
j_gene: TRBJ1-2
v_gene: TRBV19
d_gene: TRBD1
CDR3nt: TGTGCCACCCAACCTACCGGGACAGGGGGTGATGGCTACACCTTC
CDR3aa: CATQPTGTGGDGYTF

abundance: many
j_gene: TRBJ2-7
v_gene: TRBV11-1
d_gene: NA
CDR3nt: TGTGCCAGCAGCTGGGAAAAGGGACCGCGAGTGCACGAGCAGTACTTC
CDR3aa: CASSWEKGPRVHEQYF

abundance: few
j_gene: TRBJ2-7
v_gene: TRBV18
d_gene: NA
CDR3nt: TGTGCCAGCTCACCACGGGGAAAAAACTACGAGCAGTACTTC
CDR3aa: CASSPRGKNYEQYF

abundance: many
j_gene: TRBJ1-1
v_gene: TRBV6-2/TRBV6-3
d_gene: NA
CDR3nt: TGTGCCAGCAGAAAACGGGGGGCAGGCATGAACACTGAAGCTTTCTTT
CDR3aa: CASRKRGAGMNTEAFF

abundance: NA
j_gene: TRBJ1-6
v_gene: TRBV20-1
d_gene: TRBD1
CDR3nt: TGCAGTGGCAGAACAGCTGACGCGACAGGGGGCCTTATTTCACCCCTCCACTTT
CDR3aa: CSGRTADATGGLISPLHF

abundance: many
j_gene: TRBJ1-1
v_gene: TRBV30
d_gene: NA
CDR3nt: TGTGCCTGCCCTGGGGGGGCGTCTGAAGCTTTCTTT
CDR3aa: CACPGGASEAFF

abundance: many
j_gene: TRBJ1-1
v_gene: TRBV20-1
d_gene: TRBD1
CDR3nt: TGCAGTGCTAGAGGACAGGGGGTCGTGGGTTACGAGAACACTGAAGCTTTCTTT
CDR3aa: CSARGQGVVGYENTEAFF

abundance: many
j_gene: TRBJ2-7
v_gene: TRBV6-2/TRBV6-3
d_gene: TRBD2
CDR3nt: TGTGCCAGCAGGTTGCGGGAGGGTTTCCACGAGCAGTACTTC
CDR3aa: CASRLREGFHEQYF

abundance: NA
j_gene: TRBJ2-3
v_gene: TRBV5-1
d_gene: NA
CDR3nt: TGCGCCAGCAGCCGGCCCCCCACAGATACGCAGTATTTT
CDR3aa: CASSRPPTDTQYF

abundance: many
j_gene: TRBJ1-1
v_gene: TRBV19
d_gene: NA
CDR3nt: TGTGCCAGTAGTAGCGACGGAACATGGAACACTGAAGCTTTCTTT
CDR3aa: CASSSDGTWNTEAFF

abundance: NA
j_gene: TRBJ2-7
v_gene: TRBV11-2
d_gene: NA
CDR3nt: TGTGCCAGCAGTCGGGGAGGGGGTGCCTACGAGCAGTACTTC
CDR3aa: CASSRGGGAYEQYF

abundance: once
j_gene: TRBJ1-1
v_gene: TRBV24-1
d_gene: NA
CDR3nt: TGTGCCACCAGTGATTTGCAGGGACAAAAAGCTTTCTTT
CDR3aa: CATSDLQGQKAFF

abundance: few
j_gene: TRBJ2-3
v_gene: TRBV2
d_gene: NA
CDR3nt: TGTGCCAGCACGTGGGGAGGTGAAGCTCTGGGAGATACGCAGTATTTT
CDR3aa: CASTWGGEALGDTQYF

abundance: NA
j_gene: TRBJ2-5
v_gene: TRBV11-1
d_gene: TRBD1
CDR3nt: TGTGCCAGCAGCCCGGGACAGGGGACGTACCAAGAGACCCAGTACTTC
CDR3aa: CASSPGQGTYQETQYF

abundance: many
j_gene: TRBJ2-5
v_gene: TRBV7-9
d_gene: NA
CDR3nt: TGTGCCAGCAGCTTAGTGAGAGGAGGCCGGGAGACCCAGTACTTC
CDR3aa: CASSLVRGGRETQYF

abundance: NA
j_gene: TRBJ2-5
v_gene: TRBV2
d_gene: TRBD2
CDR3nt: TGTGCCAGCAAGGCGGGGGAAGAGACCCAGTACTTC
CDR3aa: CASKAGEETQYF

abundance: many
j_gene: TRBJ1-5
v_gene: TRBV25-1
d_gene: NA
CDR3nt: TGTGCCAGCAGTGCTGCTGGGGTTGGCAATCAGCCCCAGCATTTT
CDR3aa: CASSAAGVGNQPQHF

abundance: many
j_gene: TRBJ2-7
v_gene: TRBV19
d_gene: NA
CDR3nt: TGTGCCAGTAGTCACCTAAACTCCTACGAGCAGTACTTC
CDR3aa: CASSHLNSYEQYF

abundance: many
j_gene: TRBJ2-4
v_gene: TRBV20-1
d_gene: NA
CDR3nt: TGCAGTGCTAGCGGCGGCGCGTTGGCCAAAAACATTCAGTACTTC
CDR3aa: CSASGGALAKNIQYF

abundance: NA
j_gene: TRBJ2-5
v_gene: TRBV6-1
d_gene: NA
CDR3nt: TGTGCCAGCAGTGGCGAGGTTGTGTGGGAGACCCAGTACTTC
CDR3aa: CASSGEVVWETQYF

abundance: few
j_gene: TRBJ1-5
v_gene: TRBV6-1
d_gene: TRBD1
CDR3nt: TGTGCCAGCGGGGGGGGACAGACAATTAATCAGCCCCAGCATTTT
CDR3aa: CASGGGQTINQPQHF

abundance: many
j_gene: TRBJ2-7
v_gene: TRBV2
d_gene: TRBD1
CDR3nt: TGTGCCAGCAGAGGGGACAGCGAAGGAGAGCAGTACTTC
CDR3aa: CASRGDSEGEQYF